The clone carrying this T cell receptor beta chain appeared many times. This entry is derived from a study of T-cell reconstitution after alpha-beta-depleted transplantation in children. Using unique molecular identifiers, the investigators prepared the TCRbeta library. TCRdb fed the PCR reads into MiXCR, producing one record per CDR3 protein. The profile shows 300,000 to 400,000 distinct CDR3 sequences, 13% of them singletons. The germline V gene encodes CDR1 DFQATT and CDR2 SNEGSKA (reference sequence). Between the trimmed V and J ends, which lost 3 bases and 1 base, there was a span of 9 bases. The CDR3 consists of 13 residues.

The source of this sequence is a human donor who donated a stem cell graft to a child with Fanconi anemia. The J gene is TRBJ1-1, the V gene TRBV20-1; D not certain. Specimen: PBMCs, collected from the stem cell graft. CDR3 residues: CSARGRANTEAFF. In nucleotides, the CDR3 is TGCAGTGCTAGGGGGAGGGCGAACACTGAAGCTTTCTTT.